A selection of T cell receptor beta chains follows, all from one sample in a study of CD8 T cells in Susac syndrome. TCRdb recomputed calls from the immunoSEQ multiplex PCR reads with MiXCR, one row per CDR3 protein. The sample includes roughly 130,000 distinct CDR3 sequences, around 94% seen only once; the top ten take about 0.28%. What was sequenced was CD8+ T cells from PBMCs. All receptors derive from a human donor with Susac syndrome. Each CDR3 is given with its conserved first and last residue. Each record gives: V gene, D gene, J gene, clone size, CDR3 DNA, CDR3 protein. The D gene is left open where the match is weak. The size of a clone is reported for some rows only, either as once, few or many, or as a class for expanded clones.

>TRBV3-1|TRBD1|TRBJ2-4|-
TGTGCCAGCAGCCATCGCCCGGGACAGGGTAATATGGCCAAAAACATTCAGTACTTC
CASSHRPGQGNMAKNIQYF
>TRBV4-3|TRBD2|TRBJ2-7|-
TGCGCCAGCAGCCAGGGTAGCGGGCGTTTCGGGCCCTACGAGCAGTACTTC
CASSQGSGRFGPYEQYF
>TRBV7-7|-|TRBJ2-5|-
TGTGCTAGCAGCTTAGGAACCGGGAGCCAAGAGACCCAGTACTTC
CASSLGTGSQETQYF
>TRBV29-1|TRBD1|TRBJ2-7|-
TGCAGCGTTGAAGAGGACAGGGTCTCCTACGAGCAGTACTTC
CSVEEDRVSYEQYF
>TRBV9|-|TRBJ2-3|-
TGTGCCAGCAGCGATGGCGTGGCCCTCCGGGATACGCAGTATTTT
CASSDGVALRDTQYF
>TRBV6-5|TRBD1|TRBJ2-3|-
TGTGCCAGCATAGGGACAGGGGCCACAGATACGCAGTATTTT
CASIGTGATDTQYF
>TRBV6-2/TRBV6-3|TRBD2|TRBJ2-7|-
TGTGCCAGCAGTCCCATCGTAGCGGGGATCTACGAGCAGTACTTC
CASSPIVAGIYEQYF
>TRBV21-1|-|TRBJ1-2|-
TGTGCCAGCAGCAACTCACGTCAAAGAGGGGGCTACACCTTC
CASSNSRQRGGYTF
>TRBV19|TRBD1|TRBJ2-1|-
TGTGCCAGTAGTCCTAAACAGGGGAGTGAGCAGTTCTTC
CASSPKQGSEQFF
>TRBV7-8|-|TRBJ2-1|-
TGTGCCAGCGTAATGGGGGCGGTCTACAATGAGCAGTTCTTC
CASVMGAVYNEQFF
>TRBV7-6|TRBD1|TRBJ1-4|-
TGTGCCAGCAGCTTAGGGTCGGGACAGACTAATGAAAAACTGTTTTTT
CASSLGSGQTNEKLFF
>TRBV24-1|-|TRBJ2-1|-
TGTGCCACCAGTGAGGGAGGATTGTACAATGAGCAGTTCTTC
CATSEGGLYNEQFF
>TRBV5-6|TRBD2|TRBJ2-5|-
TGTGCCAGCAGCCCTCTAGCGGGGGGGCAAGAGACCCAGTACTTC
CASSPLAGGQETQYF
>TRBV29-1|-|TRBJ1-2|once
TGCAGCGTTGATGACTCAAAAAACTATGGCTACACCTTC
CSVDDSKNYGYTF
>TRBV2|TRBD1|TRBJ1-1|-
TGTGCCAGCGACAGGGTCACTGAAGCTTTCTTT
CASDRVTEAFF
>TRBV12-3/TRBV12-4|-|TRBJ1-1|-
TGTGCCAGCAGTCATACCTTGAACACTGAAGCTTTCTTT
CASSHTLNTEAFF
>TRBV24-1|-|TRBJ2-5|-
TGTGCCACCAGTGATTTGGAGACCCAGTACTTC
CATSDLETQYF
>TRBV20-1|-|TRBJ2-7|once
TGCAGTGGGGGCCCCCAGCAGTACTTC
CSGGPQQYF
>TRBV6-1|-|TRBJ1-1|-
TGTGCCAGCAGTGATGTAGGGAAGGACACTGAAGCTTTCTTT
CASSDVGKDTEAFF
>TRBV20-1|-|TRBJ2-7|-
TGCAGTGCTAGAGGACCGGTCGGCGGGGGCCCCTCCTACGAGCAGTACTTC
CSARGPVGGGPSYEQYF
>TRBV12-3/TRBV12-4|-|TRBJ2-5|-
TGTGCCAGCAGTTTTAGTGGGAGAGGGACCCAGTACTTC
CASSFSGRGTQYF
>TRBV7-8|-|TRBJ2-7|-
TGTGCCACCACCCCTTTGGCGTCTGGCTACGAGCAGTACTTC
CATTPLASGYEQYF
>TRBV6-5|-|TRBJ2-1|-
TGTGCCACAGGCACAGGGTTGGGATACAATGAGCAGTTCTTC
CATGTGLGYNEQFF
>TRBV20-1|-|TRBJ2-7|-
TGCAGTGCCTACCCAGCCTCACTCATCGAATCCTACGAGCAGTACTTC
CSAYPASLIESYEQYF
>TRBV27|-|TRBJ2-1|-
TGTGCCAGCAGTCTCTCTCCGGGGACCATCTACAATGAGCAGTTCTTC
CASSLSPGTIYNEQFF
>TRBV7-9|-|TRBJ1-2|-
TGTGCCAGCAGCTTTCCGGGGACAACTCCCTCCCTCTTC
CASSFPGTTPSLF
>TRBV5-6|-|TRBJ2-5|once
TGTGCCAGCAGCCTCGGCGGGGAAGGGGCGAGAGAGACCCAGTACTTC
CASSLGGEGARETQYF
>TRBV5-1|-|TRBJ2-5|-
TGCGCCAGCAGCTTGGGAAGGGAGGCAGAGACCCAGTACTTC
CASSLGREAETQYF
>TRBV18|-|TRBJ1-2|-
TGTGCCAGCTCCGACACAGTGAACTATGGCTACACCTTC
CASSDTVNYGYTF
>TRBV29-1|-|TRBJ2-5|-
TGCAGCGTTGCCGGATCCCCGGACCGGGCGGGAGAGACCCAGTACTTC
CSVAGSPDRAGETQYF
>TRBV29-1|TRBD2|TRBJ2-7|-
TGCAGCGTTGGACTAGCGGGGTACGAGCAGTACTTC
CSVGLAGYEQYF
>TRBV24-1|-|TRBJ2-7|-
TGTGCCACCAGTGATTTGCCGGCACCGGGACAAGAGATAACCTACGAGCAGTACTTC
CATSDLPAPGQEITYEQYF
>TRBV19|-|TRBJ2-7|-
TGTGCCAGTAGTTCGGGACTCAAAAGGGGCGAGCAGTACTTC
CASSSGLKRGEQYF
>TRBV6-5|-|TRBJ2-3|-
TGTGCCAGCAGTTACTCCAGGGGCCGTACAGATACGCAGTATTTT
CASSYSRGRTDTQYF
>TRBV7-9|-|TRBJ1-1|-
TGTGCCAGCAGCGCGGGGGGTGGCCACACTGAAGCTTTCTTT
CASSAGGGHTEAFF